This T cell receptor beta chain originates from a study of blood T cell repertoires in COVID-19. The protocol was immunoSEQ multiplex PCR, while the TCRdb copy is restricted to in-frame clones and leaves out a portion. The repertoire holds 170,000 or so clones, with 83% as singletons. Germline loops: CDR1 SGHNT, CDR2 YYREEE (reference sequence). CDR3 size: 12 residues. The V gene lost 3 bases and the J gene lost 7 bases, with 7 bases spanning the gap. Sequences were obtained from peripheral blood. This sequence was found in a human donor in a cohort sampled during active COVID-19. The chain is built from TRBV5-4 and TRBJ1-4; D not resolved. The CDR3 is CASSSTSEKLFF. DNA for the CDR3: TGTGCCAGCAGCTCTACGAGTGAAAAACTGTTTTTT.